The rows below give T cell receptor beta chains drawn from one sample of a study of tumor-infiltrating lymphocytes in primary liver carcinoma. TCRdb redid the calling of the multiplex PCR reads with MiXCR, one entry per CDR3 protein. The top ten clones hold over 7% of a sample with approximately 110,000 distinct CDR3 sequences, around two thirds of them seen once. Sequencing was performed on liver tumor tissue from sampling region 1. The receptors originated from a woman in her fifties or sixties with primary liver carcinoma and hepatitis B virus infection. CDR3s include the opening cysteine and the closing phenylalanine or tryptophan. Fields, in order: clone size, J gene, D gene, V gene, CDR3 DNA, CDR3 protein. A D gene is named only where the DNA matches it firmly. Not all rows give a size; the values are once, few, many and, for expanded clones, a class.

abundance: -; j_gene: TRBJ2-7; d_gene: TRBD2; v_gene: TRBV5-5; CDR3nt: TGTGCCAGCAGCGGAAAAATACTAGCGGGAGGCTACGAGCAGTACTTC; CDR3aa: CASSGKILAGGYEQYF
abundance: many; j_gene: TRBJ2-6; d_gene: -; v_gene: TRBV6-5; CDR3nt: TGTGCCAGCAGTTACTTTGGACATTCTGGGGCCAACGTCCTGACTTTC; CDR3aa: CASSYFGHSGANVLTF
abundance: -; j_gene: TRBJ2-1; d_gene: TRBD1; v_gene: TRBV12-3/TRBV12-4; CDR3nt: TGTGCCAGCAGTTCTCGTACACGGGACAGGGACAATGAGCAGTTCTTC; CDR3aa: CASSSRTRDRDNEQFF
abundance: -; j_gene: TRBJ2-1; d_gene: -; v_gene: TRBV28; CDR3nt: TGTGCCAGCAGTTTGGGCGGGAAGATGGTTGAGCAGTTCTTC; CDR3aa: CASSLGGKMVEQFF
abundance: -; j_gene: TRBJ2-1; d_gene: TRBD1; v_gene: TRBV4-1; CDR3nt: TGCGCCAGCAGCCATACAGGGGATAAGCAGTTCTTC; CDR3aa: CASSHTGDKQFF
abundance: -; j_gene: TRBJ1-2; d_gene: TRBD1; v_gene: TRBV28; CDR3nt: TGTGCCAGCAGTTTTGGGGACAGGCCCTACACCTTC; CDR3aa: CASSFGDRPYTF
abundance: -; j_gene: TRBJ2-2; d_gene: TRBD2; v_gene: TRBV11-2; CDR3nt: TGTGCCGACACGCACAGGTCTAGCGGAACCGGGGAACTGTTTTTT; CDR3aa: CADTHRSSGTGELFF
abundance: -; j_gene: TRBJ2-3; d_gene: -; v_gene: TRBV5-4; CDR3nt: TGTGCCAACAGCTTAAGTGGATTAGCAGTTATGCAGTATTTT; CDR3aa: CANSLSGLAVMQYF
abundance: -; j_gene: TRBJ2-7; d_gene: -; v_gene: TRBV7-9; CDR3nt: TGTGCCAGCAGCTTAGGGTCTAGCCGCGAGCAGTACTTC; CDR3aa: CASSLGSSREQYF
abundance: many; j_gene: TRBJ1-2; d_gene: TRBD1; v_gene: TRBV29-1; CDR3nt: TGCAGCGTGGACAGGGAAGGTGGCTACACCTTC; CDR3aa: CSVDREGGYTF
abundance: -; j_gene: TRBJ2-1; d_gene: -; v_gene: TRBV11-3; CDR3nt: TGTGCCAGCAGCTTAGGTGCCCTGGTATCCTACAATGAGCAGTCCTTC; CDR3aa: CASSLGALVSYNEQSF
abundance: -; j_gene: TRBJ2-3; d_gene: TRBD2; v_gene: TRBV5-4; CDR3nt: TGTGCCAGCAACTTAGGTGGGAGGGCCTCGGATACGCAGTATTTT; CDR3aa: CASNLGGRASDTQYF
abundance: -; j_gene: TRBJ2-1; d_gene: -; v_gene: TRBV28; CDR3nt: TGTGCCAGCAGTTTGGCGGTAGTGTACAAGGAGCAGTTCTTC; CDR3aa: CASSLAVVYKEQFF
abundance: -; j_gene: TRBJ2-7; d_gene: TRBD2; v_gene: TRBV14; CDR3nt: TGTGCCAGCAGTACAGGACTAGCGGCACTTTCCGATCTAGTTCCCTACGAGCAGTACTTC; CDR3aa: CASSTGLAALSDLVPYEQYF
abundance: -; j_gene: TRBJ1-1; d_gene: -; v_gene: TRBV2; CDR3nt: TGTGCCAGCATCGCCGGGCTGAACGGAGCTGAAGCTTTCTTT; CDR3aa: CASIAGLNGAEAFF
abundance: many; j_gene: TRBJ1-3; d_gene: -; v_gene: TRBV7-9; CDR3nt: TGTGCCAGCAGCCAGACAGCGAACTCTGGAAACACCATATATTTT; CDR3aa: CASSQTANSGNTIYF
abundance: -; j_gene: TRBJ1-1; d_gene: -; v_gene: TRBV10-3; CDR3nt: TGTGCCGTTCGATTTTCAGCCACAGACACTGAAGTTTTCTTT; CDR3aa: CAVRFSATDTEVFF
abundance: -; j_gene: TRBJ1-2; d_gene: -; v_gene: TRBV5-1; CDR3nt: TGCGGCAGCAGCTTCGAGGGCGATGGCTACACCTTC; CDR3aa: CGSSFEGDGYTF
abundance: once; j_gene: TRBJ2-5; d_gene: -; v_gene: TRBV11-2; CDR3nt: TGTCCCAGTAGCCTTCCTCAGATCAGGGAGACCCAGTACTTC; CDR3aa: CPSSLPQIRETQYF
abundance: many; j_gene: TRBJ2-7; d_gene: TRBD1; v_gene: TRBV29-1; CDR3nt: TGCAGCGTTGAAGCGACAGGGAGATACGAGCAGTACTTC; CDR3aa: CSVEATGRYEQYF
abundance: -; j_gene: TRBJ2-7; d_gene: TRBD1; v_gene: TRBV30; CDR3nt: TGTGCCTGGGCCCGGGACAGGGGTCAGTACGAGCAGTACTTC; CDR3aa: CAWARDRGQYEQYF
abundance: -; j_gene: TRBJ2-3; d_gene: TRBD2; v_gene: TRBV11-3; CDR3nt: TGTGCCAGCGGCTTAGGGCGGGCGGGAGATCTTACGCAGTATTTT; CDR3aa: CASGLGRAGDLTQYF
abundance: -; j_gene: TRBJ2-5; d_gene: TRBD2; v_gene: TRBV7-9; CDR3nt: TGTGCCAGCAGCACTAGCGTAGGAAAAGAGACCCAGTACTTC; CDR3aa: CASSTSVGKETQYF
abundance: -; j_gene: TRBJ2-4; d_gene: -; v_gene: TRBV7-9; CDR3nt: TGTGCCAGCAGCCTAAGTAGGGCCAAAAACATTCAGTACTTC; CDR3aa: CASSLSRAKNIQYF
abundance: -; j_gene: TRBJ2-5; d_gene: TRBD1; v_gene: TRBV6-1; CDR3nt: TGTGCCAGCACGAGAGGGGACAGGACCGACCAAGAGACCCAGCACTTC; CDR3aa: CASTRGDRTDQETQHF
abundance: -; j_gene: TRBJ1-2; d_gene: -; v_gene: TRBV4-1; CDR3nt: TGCGCCAGCAACCAGTTGCGGTTGGTCCTAGACGTGGGGAGCTACACCTTC; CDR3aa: CASNQLRLVLDVGSYTF
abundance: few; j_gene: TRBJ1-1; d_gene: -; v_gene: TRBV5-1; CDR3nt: TGCGCCAGCAGCTTGGCCGGGGGCCAGGGACACGCGGGAACTGAAGCTTTCTTT; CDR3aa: CASSLAGGQGHAGTEAFF
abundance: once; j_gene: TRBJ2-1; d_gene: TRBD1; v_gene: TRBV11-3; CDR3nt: TGTGCCACCAGTGACAGGGGGCCTTACATTGAGCAGTTCTTC; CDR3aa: CATSDRGPYIEQFF
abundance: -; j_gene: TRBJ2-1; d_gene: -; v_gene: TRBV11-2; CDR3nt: TGTGCCAGCAGCTTAGCAGCCTCTTCTAGCGTCGAGCAGTTCTTC; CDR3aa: CASSLAASSSVEQFF
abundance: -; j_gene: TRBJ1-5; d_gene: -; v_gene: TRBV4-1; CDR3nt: TGCGCCAGCGGCCATGGCCAGAATCAGTCCCAGCATTTT; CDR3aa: CASGHGQNQSQHF
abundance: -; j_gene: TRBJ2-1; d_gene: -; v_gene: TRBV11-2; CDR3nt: TGTGCCAGCAGCCACCAGACTATTGGGAGGCCCGAGAGCTCCTACAATGAGCAGTTCTTC; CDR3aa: CASSHQTIGRPESSYNEQFF
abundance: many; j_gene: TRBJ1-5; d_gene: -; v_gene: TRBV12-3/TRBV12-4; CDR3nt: TGTGCCAGCAGTTTTGCGGGACACGACTATAGCAATCAGCCCCAGCATTTT; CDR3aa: CASSFAGHDYSNQPQHF
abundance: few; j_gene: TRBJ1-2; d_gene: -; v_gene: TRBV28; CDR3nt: TGTGCCAGCAGTTTACAACTTAACTATGGCTACACCTTC; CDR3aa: CASSLQLNYGYTF
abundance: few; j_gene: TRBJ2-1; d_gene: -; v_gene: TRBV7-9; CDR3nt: TGTGCCAGCCGCCGATCCAACAATGAGCAGTTCTTC; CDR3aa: CASRRSNNEQFF
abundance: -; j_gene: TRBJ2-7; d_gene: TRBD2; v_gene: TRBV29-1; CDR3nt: TGCAGCGTTTGGGGACTAGCAGCCCCCTACGAGCGGTACTTC; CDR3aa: CSVWGLAAPYERYF
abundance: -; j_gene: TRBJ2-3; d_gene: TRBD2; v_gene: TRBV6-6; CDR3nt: TGTGCCAGCAGTTACCGGGGAGGGACCGTGGCAGATATGCAGTATTTT; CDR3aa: CASSYRGGTVADMQYF
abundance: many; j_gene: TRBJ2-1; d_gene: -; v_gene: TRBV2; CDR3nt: TGTGCCAGCAACGGGGGACTTTCCTACAATGAGCAGTTCTTC; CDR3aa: CASNGGLSYNEQFF
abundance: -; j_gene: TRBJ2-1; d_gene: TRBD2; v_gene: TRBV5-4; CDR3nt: TGTGTCAGCAGCTTGAAGCTGGCGGGAGGGTACAATATGCAGTTCTTC; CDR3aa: CVSSLKLAGGYNMQFF
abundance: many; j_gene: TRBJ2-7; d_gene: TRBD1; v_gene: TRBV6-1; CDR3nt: TGTGCCAGCAGTGAATTTGGGACAGGGACCTACGAGCAGTACTTC; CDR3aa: CASSEFGTGTYEQYF
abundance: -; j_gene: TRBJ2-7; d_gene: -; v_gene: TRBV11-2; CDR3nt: TGTGCCAGGAGCCGCGACAGGACCTCTGACGAGCAGTACTTC; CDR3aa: CARSRDRTSDEQYF
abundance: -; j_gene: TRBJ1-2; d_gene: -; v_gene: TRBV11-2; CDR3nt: TGTGCCAGCAGTCCTTGGACGCCGGGAAGTGGCTACATCTTC; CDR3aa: CASSPWTPGSGYIF
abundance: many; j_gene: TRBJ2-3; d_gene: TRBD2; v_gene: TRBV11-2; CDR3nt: TGTGCCAGCAGCAGACTAGCGGGAGGTGGAGCAGATACGCAGTATTTT; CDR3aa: CASSRLAGGGADTQYF
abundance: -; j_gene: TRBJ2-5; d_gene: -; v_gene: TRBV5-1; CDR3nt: TGCGTCAGCAGCCCCTGGAAGGGGGTTAGCCAAGAGACCCAGTACTTC; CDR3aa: CVSSPWKGVSQETQYF
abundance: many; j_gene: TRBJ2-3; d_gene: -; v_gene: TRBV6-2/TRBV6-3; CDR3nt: TGTGCCAGCAGACCGCATGTAGCGGCACTAGATACGCAGTATTTT; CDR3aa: CASRPHVAALDTQYF
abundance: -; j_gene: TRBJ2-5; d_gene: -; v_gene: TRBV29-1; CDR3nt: TGCAGCGTTGAAGGTTCCACATGGGAAGGAGAGACCCACTACTTC; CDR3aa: CSVEGSTWEGETHYF
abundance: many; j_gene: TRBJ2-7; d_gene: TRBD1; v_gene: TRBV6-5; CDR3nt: TGTGCCAGCAGTTACAGGACAGGGAAAACCTACGAGCAGTACTTC; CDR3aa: CASSYRTGKTYEQYF
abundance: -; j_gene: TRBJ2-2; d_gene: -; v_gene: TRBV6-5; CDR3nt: TGTGCCAGCCAATCCCCAAGATTAGCTGGAGCGAAGAACACCGGGGAGCTGTATTTT; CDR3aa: CASQSPRLAGAKNTGELYF
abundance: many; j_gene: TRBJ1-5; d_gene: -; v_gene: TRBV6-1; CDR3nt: TGTGCCAGCAGTGCGACGGCCCCCCCGTGGCCCCAGCATTTT; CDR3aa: CASSATAPPWPQHF
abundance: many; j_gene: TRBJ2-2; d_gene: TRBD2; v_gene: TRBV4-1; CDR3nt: TGCGCCAGCAGCCAAGACCCAGCGGGAGTTGGGACCGGGGAGCTGTTTTTT; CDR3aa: CASSQDPAGVGTGELFF
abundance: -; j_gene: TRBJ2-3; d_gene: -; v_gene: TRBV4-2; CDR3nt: TGTGCCAGCGAAACCGGGACCCAAAACACAGATACAGAGTATTTT; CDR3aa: CASETGTQNTDTEYF